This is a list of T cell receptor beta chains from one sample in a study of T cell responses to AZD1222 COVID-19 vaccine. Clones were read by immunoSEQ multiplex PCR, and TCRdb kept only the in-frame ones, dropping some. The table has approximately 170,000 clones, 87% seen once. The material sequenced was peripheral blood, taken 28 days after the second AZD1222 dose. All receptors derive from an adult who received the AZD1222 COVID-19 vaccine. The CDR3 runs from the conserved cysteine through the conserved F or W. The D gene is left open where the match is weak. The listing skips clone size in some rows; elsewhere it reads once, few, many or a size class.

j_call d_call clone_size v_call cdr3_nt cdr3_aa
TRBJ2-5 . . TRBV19 TGTGCCAGTAGTATAGGGGGCAGGGCGGGAGAGACCCAGTACTTC CASSIGGRAGETQYF
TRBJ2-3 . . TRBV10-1 TGCGCCAGCAGTGAGTCAGGGATGGATACGCAGTATTTT CASSESGMDTQYF
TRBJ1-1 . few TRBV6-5 TGTGCCGGAACCGTGGACGTGAACACTGAAGCTTTCTTT CAGTVDVNTEAFF
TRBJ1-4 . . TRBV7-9 TGTGCCAGCAGCCCCAATCCCAAGACAGCGGATAATGAAAAACTGTTTTTT CASSPNPKTADNEKLFF
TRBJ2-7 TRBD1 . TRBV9 TGTGCCAGCAGTAAAAGGCAGGGGGTTGCCTACGAGCAGTACTTC CASSKRQGVAYEQYF
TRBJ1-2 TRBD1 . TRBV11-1 TGTGCCAGTAGCGAGGCCGGGACAGGGGGCTTCTATGGCTACACCTTC CASSEAGTGGFYGYTF
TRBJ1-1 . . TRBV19 TGTGCCAGTAGGCTGACAGGAGGGGACACTGAAGCTTTCTTT CASRLTGGDTEAFF
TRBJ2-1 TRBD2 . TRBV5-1 TGCGCCAGCAGCTCACTAGCGGGGCCGAACAATGAGCAGTTCTTC CASSSLAGPNNEQFF
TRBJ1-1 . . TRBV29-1 TGCAGCGTGAAAAAGCTGAACACTGAAGCTTTCTTT CSVKKLNTEAFF
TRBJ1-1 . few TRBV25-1 TGTGCCAGCCTGGACAGCATGAACACTGAAGCTTTCTTT CASLDSMNTEAFF
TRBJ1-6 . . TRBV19 TGTGCCAGTAGTATAGCCCTCTATTGGCCCCTCCACTTT CASSIALYWPLHF
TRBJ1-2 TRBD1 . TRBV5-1 TGCGCCAGCAGCCTGGACAGGGAAAGGGGAGGCTACACCTTC CASSLDRERGGYTF
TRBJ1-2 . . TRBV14 TGTGCCAGCAGTAGGACAGCCGTCGGGTATGGCTACACCTTC CASSRTAVGYGYTF
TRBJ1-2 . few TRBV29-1 TGCAGCGTTGACGACGGCTATGGCTACACCTTC CSVDDGYGYTF
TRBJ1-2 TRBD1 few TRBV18 TGTGCCAGCTCACCCGGGACAGCGAGTAACTATGGCTACACCTTC CASSPGTASNYGYTF
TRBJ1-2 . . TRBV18 TGTGCCAGCTCACCCCGTGGCACCCTTACCTCTAACTATGGCTACACCTTC CASSPRGTLTSNYGYTF
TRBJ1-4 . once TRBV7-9 TGTGCCAGCAGCTTAGGAGGGGCGGAAAAACTGTTTTTT CASSLGGAEKLFF
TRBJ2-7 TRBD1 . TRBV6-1 TGTGCCAGCAGTGAAGGTTTCGGACAGGGCCGGTACGAGCAGTACTTC CASSEGFGQGRYEQYF
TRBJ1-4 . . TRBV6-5 TGTGCCAGCAGGCGGGAGGTAGGGCAGGGGGAAAAACTGTTTTTT CASRREVGQGEKLFF
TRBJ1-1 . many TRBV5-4 TGTGCCAGCAGCCCCGTCGGGGGCAGGGAGGGAACTGAAGCTTTCTTT CASSPVGGREGTEAFF
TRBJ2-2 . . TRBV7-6 TGTGCCAGCAGCTTTGCCGTAGCGGACACCGGGGAGCTGTTTTTT CASSFAVADTGELFF
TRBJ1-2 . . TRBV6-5 TGTGCCAGCAGTTTCGGACTTTACGTGGATTCTTATGGCTACACCTTC CASSFGLYVDSYGYTF
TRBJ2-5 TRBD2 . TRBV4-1 TGCGCCAGCAGCCAAGGATTAGCGGGGCTAGAGACCCAGTACTTC CASSQGLAGLETQYF
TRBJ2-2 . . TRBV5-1 TGCGCCAGCAGCTTGGCTCCCCCTAACACCGGGGAGCTGTTTTTT CASSLAPPNTGELFF
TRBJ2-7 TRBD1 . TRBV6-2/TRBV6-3 TGTGCCAGCAGTTACAGATACGGACAGGGGGATTATTACGAGCAGTACTTC CASSYRYGQGDYYEQYF
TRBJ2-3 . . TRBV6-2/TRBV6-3 TGTGCCAGCAGCTCCGTTTTAGTCGTAACAGATACGCAGTATTTT CASSSVLVVTDTQYF
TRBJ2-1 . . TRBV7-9 TGTGCCAGCACCCCGACCTACAATGAGCAGTTCTTC CASTPTYNEQFF
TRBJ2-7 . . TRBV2 TGTGCCAGCAGTGAAAACGGGGCCGGGAACTCCTACGAGCAGTACTTC CASSENGAGNSYEQYF
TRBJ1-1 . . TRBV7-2 TGTGCCAGCAGTTATACGGACGGGCGAGACGCTTTCTTT CASSYTDGRDAFF
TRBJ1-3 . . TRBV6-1 TGTGCCAGCAGTGATTCCGGTTTTAGCTCTGGAAACACCATATATTTT CASSDSGFSSGNTIYF
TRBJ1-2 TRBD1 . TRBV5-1 TGCGCCAGCAGCCATGGGACAGGGTTCAACTATGGCTACACCTTC CASSHGTGFNYGYTF
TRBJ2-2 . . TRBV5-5 TGTGCCAGCAAGTTAACGATATTCGGGGAGCTGTTTTTT CASKLTIFGELFF
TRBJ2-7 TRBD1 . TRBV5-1 TGCGCCAGCAGCCAGCTACCAGCCGGGACAGGGGCATACGAGCAGTACTTC CASSQLPAGTGAYEQYF